These T cell receptor beta chains were read from a single sample in a study of post-analysis software for immune sequencing data. One entry per CDR3 protein results from TCRdb running MiXCR on the PCR reads. The table records some 800,000 distinct CDR3 sequences, more than 45% of them present only once. Source material: blood. The source of these receptors is a girl under 18 with multiple sclerosis. The CDR3 runs from the conserved cysteine through the conserved F or W. Fields, in order: V gene, J gene, D gene, CDR3 protein. A D gene is named only where the DNA matches it firmly.

>TRBV20-1|TRBJ2-2|NA
CSATGRTGELFF
>TRBV7-2|TRBJ2-7|TRBD2
CASSMTGTSGYEQYF
>TRBV24-1|TRBJ2-7|NA
CATSSAERSYEQYF
>TRBV4-2|TRBJ2-7|NA
CASSQDTNRVPYEQYF
>TRBV7-9|TRBJ2-5|TRBD1
CASSPPGQGVGETQYF
>TRBV27|TRBJ1-2|NA
CASIGTSGGYTF
>TRBV12-3/TRBV12-4|TRBJ1-5|TRBD1
CASSATGGGQPQHF
>TRBV11-3|TRBJ1-4|NA
CASSSTDREKRFF
>TRBV4-3|TRBJ2-7|TRBD2
CASSQDRSGRGYEQYF
>TRBV6-5|TRBJ2-5|NA
CASSYGIEQYF